This TCR beta chain was sequenced during a study of blood T cell repertoires in COVID-19. Across the whole study: Acute-phase and convalescent COVID-19 samples originated in the United States, Italy and Spain. The analysed material was cDNA or gDNA that came from T cells, B-cell-depleted T cells, or PBMCs.

Authors' data handling: The assay estimated nucleated cells by amplifying reference gene primers. Clones were sequenced by immunoSEQ multiplex PCR, and TCRdb holds only the in-frame ones, with some missing. Clonal size and the V and J genes are those of that table, whereas D and trimming came from the DNA. The repertoire holds roughly 100,000 clones, with around 87% as singletons. V lost 6 bases, J lost 5 bases, and 11 bases lay in between. The CDR3 is 13 residues long. Per germline, CDR1 LNHDA and CDR2 SQIVND (reference sequence). Specimen: peripheral blood. The sequence came from a man aged 45-65 years with active or convalescent COVID-19. The genes are TRBV19 and TRBJ1-3; D remains unclear. The CDR3 DNA follows: TGTGCCAGTAGCGCCGCGGAAAGAAACACCATATATTTT. Translation gives CASSAAERNTIYF.